This entry is about one T cell receptor beta chain. This sample was taken from a study of T cells in Graves' hyperthyroidism and ophthalmopathy. TCR beta CDR3 regions were amplified from RNA transcripts. HTBI primers drove first-round RT-PCR of the TCR CDR3. Using its own MiXCR run on the multiplex PCR reads, TCRdb lists one record per CDR3 protein. The profile shows about 500,000 distinct CDR3 sequences, roughly an eighth of them singletons. The CDR3 totals 16 residues. V shed 4 bases, J shed 7 bases, and the junction held 9 bases outside the gene matches. Looked up from germline, CDR1 is KGHDR and CDR2 is SFDVKD.

Sequenced input: blood. The chain carries TRBV24-1 and TRBJ2-1, with 10 positions matching TRBD2. The receptor comes from a young woman with Graves' hyperthyroidism. This CDR3 is CATSDPLAGDLNEQFF. The CDR3 bases are TGTGCCACCAGTGACCCGCTAGCGGGAGACTTGAATGAGCAGTTCTTC.